The clone carrying this T cell receptor (beta chain) came up many times. The antigen remains unidentified. Germline V CDR1 and CDR2: MNHEY, SVGEGT. V was pared by 7 bases and J by 7 bases, with 20 bases between. This CDR3 is built from 16 residues. This record comes from a study of CD8 T cells in ankylosing spondylitis. Molecular-barcoded quantitative 5'-RACE produced these TCR beta libraries. TCRdb reprocessed the 5' RACE reads with MiXCR, giving one entry per CDR3 protein. The data hold 200,000 to 250,000 distinct CDR3 sequences, with approximately 7.4% observed a single time. Study outcomes and limitations: Disease-linked clones had a CD8+ phenotype and relatively low frequency in peripheral blood. Disease-associated clones were reportedly significantly overrepresented in matched ankylosing spondylitis synovial fluid. A TCR beta motif of 8 or 9 highly homologous variants appeared characteristic of ankylosing spondylitis blood.

The source is a male donor with ankylosing spondylitis. The sequencing sample was made of blood, either unsorted or a sorted T cell fraction (not recorded which). This chain links TRBV6-2 or TRBV6-3 with TRBJ1-6, with TRBD1 as a possible D gene (5 bases). CDR3 coding DNA: TGTGCCAGCACCTCCGCATGGGGGACGGACAATTCACCCCTCCACTTT. Its translation is CASTSAWGTDNSPLHF.